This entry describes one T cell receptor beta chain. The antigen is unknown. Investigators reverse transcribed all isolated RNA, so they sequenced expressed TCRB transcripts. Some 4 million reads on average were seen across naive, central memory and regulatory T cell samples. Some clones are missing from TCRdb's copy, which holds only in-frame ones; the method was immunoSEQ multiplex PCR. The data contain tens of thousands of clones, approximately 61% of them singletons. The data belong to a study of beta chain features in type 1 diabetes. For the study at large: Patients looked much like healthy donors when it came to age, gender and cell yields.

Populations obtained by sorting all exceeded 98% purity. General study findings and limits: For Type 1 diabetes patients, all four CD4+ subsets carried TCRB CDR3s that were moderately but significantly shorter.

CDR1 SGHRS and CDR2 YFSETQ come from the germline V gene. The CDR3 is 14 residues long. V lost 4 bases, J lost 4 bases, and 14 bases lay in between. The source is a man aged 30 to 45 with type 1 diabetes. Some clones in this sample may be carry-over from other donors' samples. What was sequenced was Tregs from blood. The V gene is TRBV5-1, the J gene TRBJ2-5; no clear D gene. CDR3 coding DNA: TGCGCCAGCAGCGACCCTAGGAGTCGAGAGACCCAGTACTTC. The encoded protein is CASSDPRSRETQYF.